The source of this T cell receptor (beta chain) is a study of regulatory T cells in long-lasting Graves disease. This clonotype appeared many times. This CDR3 region has 13 residues. The V end was cut by 0 bases, the J end by 15 bases, with 16 bases between. In germline, CDR1 is SGHRS, CDR2 YFSETQ. With iRepertoire HTBI primers and Arm-PCR of CDR3 regions, TCR beta libraries were built. MiXCR, run by TCRdb on the multiplex PCR reads, gives a single entry per CDR3 protein. The data show over 400,000 distinct CDR3 sequences, 11% to 15% seen once. Time point of the sample: newly diagnosed GD, antithyroid drugs for less than 3 months. From PBMCs, RNA was extracted and then used to make the TCR library. In addition, the sample was reused for a study of T cells in Graves' hyperthyroidism and ophthalmopathy.

The receptor was isolated from a woman aged 50 to 65 with Graves disease. This chain connects TRBV5-1 to TRBJ2-1; maybe TRBD1 (5 bases). Sequences were derived from peripheral blood mononuclear cells (PBMCs), sampled at new diagnosis, from a patient treated with antithyroid drugs. CDR3 nucleotides: TGCGCCAGCAGCTTGGACCCGACAGCAAGTTCGTTCTTC. This translates into CASSLDPTASSFF.